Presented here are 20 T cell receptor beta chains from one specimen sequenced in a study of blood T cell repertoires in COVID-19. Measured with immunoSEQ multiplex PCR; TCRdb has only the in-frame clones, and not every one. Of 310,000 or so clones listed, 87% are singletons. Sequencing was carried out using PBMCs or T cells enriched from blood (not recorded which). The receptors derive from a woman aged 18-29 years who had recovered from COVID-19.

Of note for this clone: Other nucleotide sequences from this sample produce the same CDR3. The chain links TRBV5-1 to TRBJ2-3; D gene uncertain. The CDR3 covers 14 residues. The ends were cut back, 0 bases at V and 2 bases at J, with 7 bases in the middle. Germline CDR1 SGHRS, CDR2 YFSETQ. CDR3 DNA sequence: TGCGCCAGCAGCTTGGAACAGTTCACAGATACGCAGTATTTT. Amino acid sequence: CASSLEQFTDTQYF.

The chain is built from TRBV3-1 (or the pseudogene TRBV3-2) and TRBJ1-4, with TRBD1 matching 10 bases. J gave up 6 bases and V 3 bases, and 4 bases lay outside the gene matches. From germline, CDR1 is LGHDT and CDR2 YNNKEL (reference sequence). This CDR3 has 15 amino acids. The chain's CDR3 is CASSQTGGFDEKLFF. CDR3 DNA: TGTGCCAGCAGCCAGACAGGGGGCTTCGATGAAAAACTGTTTTTT.

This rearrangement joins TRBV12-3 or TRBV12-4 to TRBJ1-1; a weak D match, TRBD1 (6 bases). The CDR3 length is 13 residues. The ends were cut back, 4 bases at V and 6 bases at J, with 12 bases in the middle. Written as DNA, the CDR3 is TGTGCCAGCAGTTCCCATTGGGGGCCTGAAGCTTTCTTT. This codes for CASSSHWGPEAFF.

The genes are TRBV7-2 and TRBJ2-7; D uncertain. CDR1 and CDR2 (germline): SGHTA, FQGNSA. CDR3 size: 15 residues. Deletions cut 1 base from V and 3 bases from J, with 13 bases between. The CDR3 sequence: CASSLGRPTGYEQYF. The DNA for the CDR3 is TGTGCCAGCAGCTTAGGGCGGCCAACGGGCTACGAGCAGTACTTC.

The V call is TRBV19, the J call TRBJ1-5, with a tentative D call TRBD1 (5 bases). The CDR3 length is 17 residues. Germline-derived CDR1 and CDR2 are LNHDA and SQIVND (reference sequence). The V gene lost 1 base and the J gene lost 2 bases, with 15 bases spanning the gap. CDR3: CASSIGGDGGGNQPQHF. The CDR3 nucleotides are TGTGCCAGTAGTATAGGTGGGGACGGAGGGGGCAATCAGCCCCAGCATTTT.

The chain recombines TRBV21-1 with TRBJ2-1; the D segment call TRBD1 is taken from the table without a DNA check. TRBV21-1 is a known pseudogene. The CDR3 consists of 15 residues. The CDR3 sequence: CASSKPWQGRYEQFF. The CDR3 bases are TGTGCCAGCAGCAAACCCTGGCAGGGTAGGTATGAGCAGTTCTTC.

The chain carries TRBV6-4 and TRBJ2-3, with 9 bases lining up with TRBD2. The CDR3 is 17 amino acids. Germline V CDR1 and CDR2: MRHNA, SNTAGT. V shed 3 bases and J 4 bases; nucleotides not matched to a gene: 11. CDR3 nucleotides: TGTGCCAGCAGTGAGAGGAACGGCGGGGGGGCAGCAGATACGCAGTATTTT. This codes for CASSERNGGGAADTQYF.

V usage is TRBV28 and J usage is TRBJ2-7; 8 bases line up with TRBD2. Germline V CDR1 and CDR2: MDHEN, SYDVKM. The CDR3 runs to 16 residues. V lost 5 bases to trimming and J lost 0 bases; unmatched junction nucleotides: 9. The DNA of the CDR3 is TGTGCCAGCAGTCCGAGCCTTAGCGGGATCTCCTACGAGCAGTACTTC. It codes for CASSPSLSGISYEQYF.

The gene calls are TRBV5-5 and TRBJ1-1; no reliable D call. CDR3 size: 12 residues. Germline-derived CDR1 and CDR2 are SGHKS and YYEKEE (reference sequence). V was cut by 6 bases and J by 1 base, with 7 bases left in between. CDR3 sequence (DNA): TGTGCCAGCATTTCAGAGAACACTGAAGCTTTCTTT. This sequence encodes CASISENTEAFF.

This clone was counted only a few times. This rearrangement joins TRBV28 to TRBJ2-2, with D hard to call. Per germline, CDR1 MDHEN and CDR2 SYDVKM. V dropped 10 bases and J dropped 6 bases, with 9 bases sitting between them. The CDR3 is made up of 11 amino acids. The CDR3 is CAKPSAGELFF. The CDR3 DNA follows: TGTGCCAAACCTAGTGCCGGGGAGCTGTTTTTT.

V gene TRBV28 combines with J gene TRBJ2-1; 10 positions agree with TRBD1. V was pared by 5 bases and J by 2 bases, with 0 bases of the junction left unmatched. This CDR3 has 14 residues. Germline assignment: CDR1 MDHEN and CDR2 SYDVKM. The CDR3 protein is CASSGTGAYNEQFF. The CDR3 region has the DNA TGTGCCAGCAGTGGGACAGGGGCCTACAATGAGCAGTTCTTC.

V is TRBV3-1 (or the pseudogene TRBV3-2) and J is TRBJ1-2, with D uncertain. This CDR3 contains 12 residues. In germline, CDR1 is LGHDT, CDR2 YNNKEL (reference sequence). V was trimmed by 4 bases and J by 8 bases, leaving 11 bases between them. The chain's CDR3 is CASSPGGVGYTF. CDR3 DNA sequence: TGTGCCAGCAGCCCAGGCGGGGTGGGCTACACCTTC.

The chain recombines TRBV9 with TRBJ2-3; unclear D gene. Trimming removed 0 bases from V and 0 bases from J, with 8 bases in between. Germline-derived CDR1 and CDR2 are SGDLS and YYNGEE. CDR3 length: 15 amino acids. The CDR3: CASSVGTPSTDTQYF. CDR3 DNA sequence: TGTGCCAGCAGCGTAGGTACTCCTAGCACAGATACGCAGTATTTT.

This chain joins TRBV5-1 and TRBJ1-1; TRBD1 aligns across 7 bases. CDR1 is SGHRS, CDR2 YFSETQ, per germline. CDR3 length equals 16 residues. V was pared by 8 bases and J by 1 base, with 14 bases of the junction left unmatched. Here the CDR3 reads CASSYGRQGRNTEAFF. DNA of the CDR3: TGCGCCAGTTCTTACGGTCGACAGGGAAGGAACACTGAAGCTTTCTTT. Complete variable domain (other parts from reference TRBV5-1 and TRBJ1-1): KAGVTQTPRYLIKTRGQQVTLSCSPISGHRSVSWYQQTPGQGLQFLFEYFSETQRNKGNFPGRFSGRQFSNSRSEMNVSTLELGDSALYLCASSYGRQGRNTEAFFGQGTRLTVV.

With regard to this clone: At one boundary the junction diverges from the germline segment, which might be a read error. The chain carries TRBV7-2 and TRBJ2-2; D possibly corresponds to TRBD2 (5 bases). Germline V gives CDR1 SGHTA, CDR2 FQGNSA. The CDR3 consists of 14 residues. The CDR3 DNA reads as TGTGCCAGCAGCTCCCGGCTCTTTCTCCGGGAACTGTTTTTT. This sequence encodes CASSSRLFLRELFF. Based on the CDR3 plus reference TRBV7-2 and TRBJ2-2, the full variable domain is GAGVSQSPSNKVTEKGKDVELRCDPISGHTALYWYRQSLGQGLEFLIYFQGNSAPDKSGLPSDRFSAERTGGSVSTLTIQRTQQEDSAVYLCASSSRLFLRELFFGEGSRLTVL.

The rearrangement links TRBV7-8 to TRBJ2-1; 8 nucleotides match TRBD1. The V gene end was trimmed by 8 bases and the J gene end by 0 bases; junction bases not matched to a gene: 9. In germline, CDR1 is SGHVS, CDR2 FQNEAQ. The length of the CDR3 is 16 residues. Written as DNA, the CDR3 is TGTGCCAGCGGACTTTGGGGGACAGGCTCCTACAATGAGCAGTTCTTC. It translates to CASGLWGTGSYNEQFF.

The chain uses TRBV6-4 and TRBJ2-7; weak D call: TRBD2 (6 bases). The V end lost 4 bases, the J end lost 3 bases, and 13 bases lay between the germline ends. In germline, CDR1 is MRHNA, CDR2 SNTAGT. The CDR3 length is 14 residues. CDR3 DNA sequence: TGTGCCAGCAGTGCCCAACCGGGGGACTACGAGCAGTACTTC. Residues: CASSAQPGDYEQYF.

As DNA, the CDR3 is TGTGCCAGCAGCCCTTTCAGGAACACTGAAGCTTTCTTT. Amino acid sequence: CASSPFRNTEAFF. The rearrangement links TRBV3-1 (or the pseudogene TRBV3-2) to TRBJ1-1; D not resolved. The germline V gene has CDR1 LGHDT and CDR2 YNNKEL (reference sequence). CDR3 length: 13 amino acids. V was cut by 4 bases and J by 1 base, with 7 bases left in between.

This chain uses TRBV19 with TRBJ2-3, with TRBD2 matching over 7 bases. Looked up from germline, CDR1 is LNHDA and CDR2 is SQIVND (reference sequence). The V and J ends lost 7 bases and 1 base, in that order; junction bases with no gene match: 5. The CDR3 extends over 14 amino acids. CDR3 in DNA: TGTGCCAGTAAGCGGGGTAGGGGCACAGATACGCAGTATTTT. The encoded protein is CASKRGRGTDTQYF.

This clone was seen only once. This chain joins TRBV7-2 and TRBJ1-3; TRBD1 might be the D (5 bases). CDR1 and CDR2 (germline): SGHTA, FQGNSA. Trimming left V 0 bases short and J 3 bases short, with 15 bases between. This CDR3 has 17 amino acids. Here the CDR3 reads CASSLAPQGGFGNTIYF. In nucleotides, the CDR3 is TGTGCCAGCAGCTTAGCGCCCCAGGGAGGCTTTGGAAACACCATATATTTT.